Each of the 8 T cell receptor beta chains below was sequenced from the same sample in a study of shared clonotypes between healthy human individuals. Generated by immunoSEQ multiplex PCR, the TCRdb table keeps only in-frame clones and is missing some. The repertoire holds over a million clones, with 95% to 99% as singletons. Input material: naive CD4+ T cells sorted from blood. Specified subset: CD45RA+ positively selected. The receptors were sampled from a man aged 30-40 years in good health.

V is TRBV4-3 and J is TRBJ2-3; D not resolved. V dropped 1 base and J dropped 2 bases, with 16 bases sitting between them. CDR3 length: 17 residues. Germline V lookup: CDR1 LGHNA, CDR2 YSLEER. The CDR3 DNA follows: TGCGCCAGCAGCCAAGGCGGTCAGTATCTTGCCACAGATACGCAGTATTTT. Translation: CASSQGGQYLATDTQYF.

CDR3 protein: CASSEAQGSTHSAKNIQYF. The CDR3 nucleotides read TGTGCCAGCAGTGAAGCGCAGGGGTCCACCCACTCCGCCAAAAACATTCAGTACTTC. The chain combines TRBV6-1 with TRBJ2-4, with TRBD1 as a possible D gene (6 bases). The CDR3 consists of 19 residues. The V end was cut by 0 bases, the J end by 1 base, with 19 bases between. Germline-derived CDR1 and CDR2 are MNHNS and SASEGT.

The chain joins TRBV6-1 to TRBJ2-1, with TRBD1 identical over 10 bases. Germline V gene lookup returns CDR1 MNHNS and CDR2 SASEGT. This CDR3 has 13 residues. After removal of 8 bases from V and 8 bases from J, the junction contained 6 bases not matched to a gene. The CDR3 is CASRDRGVYEQFF. Here the CDR3 DNA reads TGTGCCAGCCGGGACAGGGGAGTATATGAGCAGTTCTTC.

The V call is TRBV5-1, the J call TRBJ2-3; a weak D match, TRBD1 (6 bases). V lost 4 bases and J 0 bases, leaving 9 bases between the germline ends. The germline V gene encodes CDR1 SGHRS and CDR2 YFSETQ. The CDR3 has 14 amino acids. CDR3: CASSGTSSTDTQYF. For the CDR3, the DNA is TGCGCCAGCAGCGGGACATCTAGCACAGATACGCAGTATTTT.

The rearrangement links TRBV28 to TRBJ2-5; D tentatively reads TRBD1 or TRBD2 (6 bases each). This CDR3 comprises 12 residues. Trimming left V 5 bases short and J 10 bases short, with 14 bases between. Germline V gene sequence: CDR1 MDHEN, CDR2 SYDVKM. CDR3 region: CASSAPGAYQYF. CDR3 coding DNA: TGTGCCAGCAGTGCCCCGGGGGCTTACCAGTACTTC.

CDR3 nucleotide sequence: TGTGCCAGCAGTTTAGGGATACAGGGTTTTGGCTACACCTTC. Translating gives CASSLGIQGFGYTF. The chain carries TRBV28 and TRBJ1-2; weak D call: TRBD1 (6 bases). Deletions cut 2 bases from V and 7 bases from J, with 14 bases between. Germline values: CDR1 MDHEN, CDR2 SYDVKM. This CDR3 comprises 14 residues.

V is TRBV2 and J is TRBJ2-7; TRBD1 matches 7 bases. Unmatched junction bases numbered 12, after V lost 6 bases and J lost 4 bases. The CDR3 sequence is 15 residues long. Germline CDR1 reads SNHLY; CDR2 reads FYNNEI. CDR3 nucleotide sequence: TGTGCCAGCAGGCCCCCGGGACAGCCGAAGTACGAGCAGTACTTC. Translating it yields CASRPPGQPKYEQYF.

The V and J genes are TRBV6-5 and TRBJ2-7; possibly TRBD2 for D (6 bases). V was cut by 1 base and J by 6 bases, with 16 bases left in between. From germline, CDR1 is MNHEY and CDR2 SVGAGI. The CDR3 length is 15 residues. CDR3 region: CASSYWGTSTLEQYF. CDR3 sequence (DNA): TGTGCCAGCAGTTACTGGGGGACTTCTACTCTCGAGCAGTACTTC.